In this sample, the clone carrying this T cell receptor (beta chain) turned up once. Its antigen remains unidentified. This sample stems from a study of vaccination and CD4 T cells after COVID-19. Oncomine TCR Beta short-read sequencing was applied to DNA from cultured CD4+ T cells. TCRdb itself ran the PCR reads through MiXCR, one entry per CDR3 protein. The table records roughly 18,000 distinct CDR3 sequences, about 60% of them present only once. The CDR3 covers 12 residues. V was clipped by 6 bases and J by 3 bases, with 9 bases between them. Germline values: CDR1 SNHLY, CDR2 FYNNEI. As for treatment: approximately nine-day PBMC culture with coronavirus spike peptide pools or control peptides (ViraFEST assay). Alongside around 9.2 IU/ml IL-2 and around 10 ug/ml peptide pools, PBMCs were cultured at some 2 million per well.

Specimen: CD4+ T cells from blood, cultured in vitro. The source of this sequence is a human donor who had recovered from COVID-19. The rearrangement joins TRBV2 to TRBJ2-7; a weak D match, TRBD1 (5 bases). The CDR3 spells CASRDNSYEQYF. The CDR3 DNA follows: TGTGCCAGCAGGGACAATAGCTACGAGCAGTACTTC.